This T cell receptor beta chain was documented in a study of T cells in tuberculosis. Germline CDR1 is SGHTA and CDR2 is FQGNSA. This CDR3 spans 15 amino acids. V was trimmed by 1 base and J by 4 bases, leaving 13 bases between them. Time point of the sample: new active TB diagnosis, blood taken before or within 7 days of starting treatment. TCRdb's copy holds only in-frame clones and misses some; the assay was immunoSEQ multiplex PCR. This table has about 49,000 clones, nearly 95% appearing once. The V and J genes are TRBV7-2 and TRBJ2-5, with D possibly being TRBD2 (5 bases). This receptor was taken from an adult with tuberculosis. The sequencing here drew on PBMCs, taken at tuberculosis diagnosis. The CDR3 coding sequence is TGTGCCAGCAGCTTAGATCACCGACGGGGAGAGACCCAGTACTTC. Translation: CASSLDHRRGETQYF. Filled out from reference TRBV7-2 and TRBJ2-5, the complete variable domain reads GAGVSQSPSNKVTEKGKDVELRCDPISGHTALYWYRQSLGQGLEFLIYFQGNSAPDKSGLPSDRFSAERTGGSVSTLTIQRTQQEDSAVYLCASSLDHRRGETQYFGPGTRLLVL.